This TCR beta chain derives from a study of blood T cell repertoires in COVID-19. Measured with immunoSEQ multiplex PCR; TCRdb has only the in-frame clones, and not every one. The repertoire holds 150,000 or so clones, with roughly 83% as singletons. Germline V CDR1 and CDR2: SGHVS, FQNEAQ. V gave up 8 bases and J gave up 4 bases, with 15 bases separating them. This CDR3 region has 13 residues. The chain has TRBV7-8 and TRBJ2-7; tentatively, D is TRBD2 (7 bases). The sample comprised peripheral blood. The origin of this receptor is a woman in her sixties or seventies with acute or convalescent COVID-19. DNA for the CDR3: TGTGCCAGCCGAGAGGCGGGGGCATACGAGCAGTACTTC. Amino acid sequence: CASREAGAYEQYF.